This T cell receptor beta chain was sequenced in a study of T-cell memory formation after mild COVID-19. Looking at the study overall: Largely, TCR clusters stayed within a single donor.

The CDR3 is 14 residues long. Trimming shortened V by 3 bases and J by 3 bases, and 9 bases separated the two germline ends. After 5'RACE with constant-segment primers, TCR alpha and TCR beta cDNA libraries carrying sample barcodes and UMIs were obtained. Using its own MiXCR run on the 5' RACE reads, TCRdb lists one record per CDR3 protein. The sample records roughly 600,000 distinct CDR3 sequences, around 17% being singletons. The sample comprised PBMCs or a T cell subset sorted from them (not recorded which). The sequence was obtained from an adult woman who had mild COVID-19 (a few samples of this study predate the infection). Cell type and time point are not known. The chain has TRBV12-3 or TRBV12-4 and TRBJ2-1, with a weak D call TRBD2 (6 bases). In DNA, the CDR3 is TGTGCCAGCAGTTTGGGGACTTTCTACAATGAGCAGTTCTTC. Protein sequence: CASSLGTFYNEQFF.